The 32 T cell receptor beta chains presented below share a single source sample, sequenced in a study of cytomegalovirus exposure and HLA in healthy donors. The protocol was immunoSEQ multiplex PCR, while the TCRdb copy is restricted to in-frame clones and leaves out a portion. The profile shows about 130,000 clones, roughly 90% of them singletons. Sequenced sample: PBMCs. The source is a young man in good health and CMV-seronegative.

The rearrangement joins TRBV11-2 to TRBJ2-4; 7 bases are shared with TRBD2. The J segment lost 4 bases and the V segment lost 2 bases, leaving 14 bases of the junction unmatched. Germline loops: CDR1 SGHAT, CDR2 FQNNGV. The CDR3 runs to 18 residues. The CDR3 sequence is CASSLWGGTGLGKNIQYF. The CDR3 region has the DNA TGTGCCAGCAGCTTATGGGGGGGTACAGGATTGGGTAAAAACATTCAGTACTTC.

The chain recombines TRBV5-8 with TRBJ1-4, with TRBD1 as a possible D gene (6 bases). The CDR3 has 17 residues. Trimming stripped 1 base from V and 2 bases from J, with 15 bases between. Germline loops: CDR1 SGHTS, CDR2 YDEGEE. The CDR3 region is CASSLTGSPMTNEKLFF. The CDR3 nucleotides are TGTGCCAGCAGCTTGACAGGGTCGCCGATGACTAATGAAAAACTGTTTTTT.

V usage is TRBV15 and J usage is TRBJ2-3; 9 nucleotides match TRBD2. Looked up from germline, CDR1 is LNHNV and CDR2 is YYDKDF (reference sequence). This CDR3 region has 16 residues. Trimming took 5 bases from V and 2 from J; bases not matched to a gene: 8. The CDR3 DNA is TGTGCCACCAGCTTTACCGGGACTAGCTCCACAGATACGCAGTATTTT. As protein: CATSFTGTSSTDTQYF.

J is TRBJ2-1 and V is TRBV5-1; TRBD2 agrees at 9 bases. The V segment lost 4 bases and the J segment 7 bases; nucleotides outside the gene matches: 12. CDR1 is SGHRS and CDR2 is YFSETQ in the germline V gene. The CDR3 runs 16 residues. The chain's CDR3 is CASSAVMAGGPNEQFF. The CDR3 region has the DNA TGCGCCAGCAGCGCGGTGATGGCGGGGGGGCCAAATGAGCAGTTCTTC.

This clone was counted once. V usage is TRBV7-2 and J usage is TRBJ1-2; a possible D gene is TRBD1 (5 bases). CDR1 is SGHTA and CDR2 is FQGNSA in the germline V gene. The CDR3 extends over 17 amino acids. Trimming removed 3 bases from V and 8 bases from J, with 25 bases in between. The CDR3: CASSFAPPGDSTDGYTF. The DNA of the CDR3 is TGTGCCAGCAGCTTTGCACCCCCCGGAGACAGCACGGACGGCTACACCTTC.

The rearrangement uses TRBV5-1 and TRBJ2-7, with D maybe TRBD1 (5 bases). Germline-derived CDR1 and CDR2 are SGHRS and YFSETQ. Trimming pared 4 bases from V and 3 bases from J, leaving 11 bases between. The CDR3 length is 13 residues. CDR3 residues: CASSPRVGYEQYF. Written as DNA, the CDR3 is TGCGCCAGCAGCCCCAGGGTGGGCTACGAGCAGTACTTC.

J is TRBJ1-4 and V is TRBV27, with D possibly being TRBD1 (5 bases). Germline-derived CDR1 and CDR2 are MNHEY and SMNVEV (reference sequence). The CDR3 spans 12 residues. V gave up 5 bases and J gave up 12 bases, with 13 bases separating them. The CDR3 DNA sequence: TGTGCCAGCAGTCTTATCGGGGGGGAACTGTTTTTT. It yields the protein CASSLIGGELFF.

The chain combines TRBV12-5 with TRBJ2-1; 7 nucleotides agree with TRBD2. Unmatched junction bases numbered 8, after V lost 4 bases and J lost 5 bases. The length of the CDR3 is 15 residues. The germline V gene has CDR1 LGHNT and CDR2 FRNRAP. The CDR3 loop reads CASGSWSSGDNEQFF. The DNA for the CDR3 is TGTGCTAGTGGTTCCTGGTCTAGCGGCGACAATGAGCAGTTCTTC.

The chain is built from TRBV28 and TRBJ1-4, with 7 nucleotides matching TRBD1. Germline assignment: CDR1 MDHEN and CDR2 SYDVKM. The CDR3 runs to 13 residues. Trimming took 9 bases from V and 5 from J; bases not matched to a gene: 6. CDR3 protein: CASGEGANEKLFF. The DNA of the CDR3 is TGTGCCAGTGGAGAGGGGGCGAATGAAAAACTGTTTTTT.

This CDR3 reads CASSFLTPRDRPEAFF. CDR3 coding DNA: TGTGCCAGCAGCTTTCTAACCCCGAGGGACAGGCCCGAAGCTTTCTTT. This sequence joins TRBV7-9 and TRBJ1-1; 8 bases are a match to TRBD1. CDR3 length equals 16 residues. V shed 3 bases, J shed 8 bases, and the junction held 14 bases outside the gene matches. The V gene's germline CDR1 is SEHNR and CDR2 FQNEAQ (reference sequence).

The genes are TRBV10-3 and TRBJ2-7; D remains ambiguous. V lost 0 bases and J 7 bases, leaving 19 bases between the germline ends. This CDR3 has 16 amino acids. The germline CDR1 and CDR2 sequences are ENHRY and SYGVKD. Here the CDR3 reads CAISESSAAYPAEQYF. CDR3 nucleotides: TGTGCCATCAGTGAGTCGAGTGCGGCCTATCCGGCGGAGCAGTACTTC.

The chain joins TRBV6-5 to TRBJ1-2, with 9 bases fitting TRBD1. Trimming at V came to 2 bases and at J to 2 bases, leaving 3 bases not matched to a gene. This CDR3 comprises 15 residues. From germline, CDR1 is MNHEY and CDR2 SVGAGI. The CDR3 loop reads CASSYGGTGNYGYTF. CDR3 DNA: TGTGCCAGCAGTTACGGGGGGACAGGGAACTATGGCTACACCTTC.

The gene calls are TRBV27 and TRBJ2-2, with D hard to call. Trimming stripped 4 bases from V and 4 bases from J, with 4 bases between. The CDR3 loop spans 12 amino acids. Germline V gene lookup returns CDR1 MNHEY and CDR2 SMNVEV (reference sequence). As DNA, the CDR3 is TGTGCCAGCAGTTACTCCACCGGGGAGCTGTTTTTT. Amino acid sequence: CASSYSTGELFF.

There are many counts of this clone. This may stem from a read error, because a much larger clone lies one nucleotide away. The chain combines TRBV6-4 with TRBJ2-1; TRBD1 matches 12 bases. Germline V gene lookup returns CDR1 MRHNA and CDR2 SNTAGT. The CDR3 has 14 residues. V lost 3 bases to trimming and J lost 8 bases; unmatched junction nucleotides: 2. CDR3: CASSEGTGGDEQFF. CDR3 coding DNA: TGTGCCAGCAGTGAAGGGACAGGGGGCGATGAGCAGTTCTTC.

The chain couples TRBV9 to TRBJ1-3, with D possibly TRBD1 on 5 matching bases. This CDR3 has 15 residues. Germline CDR1 reads SGDLS; CDR2 reads YYNGEE. V lost 3 bases, J lost 8 bases, and 18 bases lay in between. This chain's CDR3 is CASSAGKFNMDTIYF. DNA of the CDR3: TGTGCCAGCAGCGCAGGGAAATTTAATATGGACACCATATATTTT.

The rearrangement uses TRBV11-3 and TRBJ2-7, with TRBD1 identical over 7 bases. Per germline, CDR1 SGHNT and CDR2 YENEEA. The trim removed 4 bases at V and 9 bases at J, leaving 9 bases unmatched. CDR3 length: 13 residues. CDR3 residues: CASSSRDRDGQYF. The CDR3 coding sequence is TGTGCCAGCAGCTCTCGTGACAGGGACGGGCAGTACTTC.

This chain joins TRBV28 and TRBJ1-3; 7 positions match TRBD1. The CDR3 length is 17 residues. V was clipped by 3 bases and J by 0 bases; unmatched bases: 8. The germline gives CDR1 MDHEN, CDR2 SYDVKM. The CDR3 bases are TGTGCCAGCAGTTTGCACACCGGGACAGCCTCTGGAAACACCATATATTTT. This gives the protein CASSLHTGTASGNTIYF.

This chain uses TRBV5-4 with TRBJ2-2; the D is unclear. The CDR3 is made up of 13 amino acids. CDR1 is SGHNT, CDR2 YYREEE, per germline (reference sequence). Trimming took 0 bases from V and 7 from J, leaving 7 bases between them. CDR3 DNA sequence: TGTGCCAGCAGCTTGGCCAGAGGCGGGGAGCTGTTTTTT. Amino acid sequence: CASSLARGGELFF.

The chain couples TRBV4-3 to TRBJ2-7; TRBD1 is a possible D gene (6 bases). Germline values: CDR1 LGHNA, CDR2 YSLEER. The CDR3 runs to 15 residues. The V gene lost 1 base and the J gene lost 7 bases, with 17 bases spanning the gap. The CDR3 region has the DNA TGCGCCAGCAGCCAAGCCTCCCAGGGGAAAGGGGAGCAGTACTTC. It translates to CASSQASQGKGEQYF.

V gene TRBV5-1 combines with J gene TRBJ1-1; D is possibly TRBD1 (5 bases). The V end was cut by 0 bases, the J end by 7 bases, with 10 bases between. The germline V gene has CDR1 SGHRS and CDR2 YFSETQ. This CDR3 comprises 13 residues. As DNA, the CDR3 is TGCGCCAGCAGCTTGGTCGGGGGGAGTGAAGCTTTCTTT. Its protein product is CASSLVGGSEAFF.

This chain links TRBV11-2 with TRBJ2-7; 7 positions match TRBD2. J gave up 2 bases and V 3 bases, and 10 bases lay outside the gene matches. CDR1 SGHAT and CDR2 FQNNGV come from the germline V gene. The CDR3 sequence is 16 residues long. The CDR3 region is CASSFDAGDRPYEQYF. The CDR3 DNA reads as TGTGCCAGCAGCTTCGATGCGGGGGACCGTCCCTACGAGCAGTACTTC.

The chain combines TRBV5-1 with TRBJ2-5, with a weak D call TRBD1 (6 bases). Trimming took off 4 bases at V and 5 bases at J, with 21 bases between the two ends. There are 16 residues in the CDR3. Germline CDR1 and CDR2: SGHRS and YFSETQ. Here the CDR3 DNA reads TGCGCCAGCAGCGCTTCCGGGACATTCTCTTGGGAGACCCAGTACTTC. It specifies CASSASGTFSWETQYF.

This clone was seen a single time. The chain couples TRBV5-1 to TRBJ2-7, with 10 bases matching TRBD1. Germline V gives CDR1 SGHRS, CDR2 YFSETQ. The CDR3 has 15 residues. With V trimmed by 0 bases and J by 6 bases, 6 bases remained unmatched. The CDR3 spells CASSLGGQGLREQYF. CDR3 bases: TGCGCCAGCAGCTTGGGGGGACAGGGGTTACGCGAGCAGTACTTC.

This chain joins TRBV19 and TRBJ1-5; D not resolved. CDR1 and CDR2 (germline): LNHDA, SQIVND (reference sequence). The length of the CDR3 is 15 residues. Trimming left V 1 base short and J 2 bases short, with 9 bases between. CDR3 region: CASSIGTGGNQPQHF. CDR3 DNA sequence: TGTGCCAGTAGTATAGGGACCGGGGGCAATCAGCCCCAGCATTTT.

The chain combines TRBV29-1 with TRBJ1-3; the D gene is possibly TRBD1 (6 bases). Looked up from germline, CDR1 is SQVTM and CDR2 is ANQGSEA. The CDR3 consists of 15 residues. V was shortened by 6 bases and J by 0 bases, with 15 bases between the two germline ends. The CDR3 DNA is TGCAGCGTAGATGATACAGGGAGCTCTGGAAACACCATATATTTT. Its protein is CSVDDTGSSGNTIYF.

This clone was recorded once. V usage is TRBV4-2 and J usage is TRBJ2-5, with 9 bases matching TRBD1. Germline V gene lookup returns CDR1 LGHNA and CDR2 YNFKEQ. The CDR3 runs to 16 residues. The J segment lost 4 bases and the V segment lost 0 bases, leaving 6 bases of the junction unmatched. CDR3 loop: CASSQDEQGARETQYF. CDR3 in DNA: TGTGCCAGCAGCCAAGACGAACAGGGGGCAAGAGAGACCCAGTACTTC.

This rearrangement joins TRBV6-5 to TRBJ1-2; D gene uncertain. The V gene's germline CDR1 is MNHEY and CDR2 SVGAGI. The CDR3 runs 14 residues. The V gene lost 4 bases and the J gene lost 0 bases, with 9 bases spanning the gap. In DNA form, the CDR3 reads TGTGCCAGCAGTTTTTCACCGGCTAACTATGGCTACACCTTC. It is translated as CASSFSPANYGYTF.

This chain connects TRBV2 to TRBJ1-3, with D possibly matching TRBD1 (5 bases). Germline CDR1 is SNHLY and CDR2 is FYNNEI. V lost 0 bases to trimming and J lost 5 bases, with 14 bases between them. The CDR3 runs 16 residues. CDR3 bases: TGTGCCAGCAGTGAAGCGCTTGGGGGGTTTAGAAACACCATATATTTT. Its translation is CASSEALGGFRNTIYF.

The chain's CDR3 is CASRPMPLNSPLHF. The CDR3 nucleotides read TGTGCCAGCAGGCCTATGCCACTAAATTCACCCCTCCACTTT. The chain combines TRBV6-5 with TRBJ1-6, with unresolved D. The CDR3 is 14 amino acids. V lost 6 bases to trimming and J lost 7 bases, with 13 bases between them. CDR1 is MNHEY, CDR2 SVGAGI, per germline.

This chain connects TRBV19 to TRBJ1-1; D unresolved. Trimming took off 7 bases at V and 4 bases at J, with 19 bases between the two ends. The CDR3 is 15 residues long. Germline assignment: CDR1 LNHDA and CDR2 SQIVND (reference sequence). In DNA form, the CDR3 reads TGTGCCAGTAAAGCCATGGAGTACGGGAGCACTGAAGCTTTCTTT. Amino acids: CASKAMEYGSTEAFF.

J is TRBJ1-1 and V is TRBV18, with TRBD1 as a possible D gene (5 bases). CDR3 size: 15 residues. V was clipped by 5 bases and J by 1 base, with 14 bases between them. Germline V gives CDR1 KGHSH, CDR2 LQKENI. Written as DNA, the CDR3 is TGTGCCAGCTCATCGCTTGACAGCTCGAACACTGAAGCTTTCTTT. Protein sequence: CASSSLDSSNTEAFF.

The rearrangement uses TRBV15 and TRBJ2-7, with TRBD2 matching 9 bases. V shed 0 bases and J 4 bases; nucleotides not matched to a gene: 10. The CDR3 length is 17 residues. Germline V gene lookup returns CDR1 LNHNV and CDR2 YYDKDF (reference sequence). The CDR3, as DNA: TGTGCCACCAGCAGAGATAGAGGTCTAGCGGGGATTTACGAGCAGTACTTC. It encodes CATSRDRGLAGIYEQYF.